This T cell receptor beta chain was identified during a study of T cells after yellow fever vaccination (dated by TCRdb to about 2019). With respect to the entire study: Libraries from fractions with low cell numbers were prepared with the SMART-Seq v4 Ultra Low Input RNA kit. Bulk PBMC replicates and cell subsets were isolated from blood drawn at multiple timepoints before and after both primary and secondary immunization. The cohort comprised two healthy male donors, one aged 18 to 30 and one aged 30 to 40 years. To follow T-cell clones before and after primary and booster YFV17D yellow fever vaccination, bulk TCR alpha and beta repertoires were sequenced over time.

The sample's treatment or condition label, decoded: live attenuated yellow fever vaccine strain. Two biological replicates of bulk PBMCs were collected at each blood-draw timepoint. A standard Ficoll-Paque protocol was used to isolate PBMCs from peripheral blood. TriZol was used to extract RNA from bulk PBMCs, from CD4 and CD8 fractions, and from dextramer-positive and dextramer-negative fractions. Points on this clonotype: The target of this receptor is not known. No much larger clone is present one base from it, and per-base qualities are unavailable.

The data were produced on an Illumina NovaSeq 6000. TCR cDNA was synthesized by 5'RACE template switching, which introduced a universal primer site and unique molecular identifiers. Priming of cDNA synthesis was performed from both the TCR alpha and TCR beta constant segments. Two PCR steps were used to amplify libraries, with sample barcodes and sequencing adapters being added in the second step. Sequencing of libraries was done on Illumina HiSeq 2500 (2x100 bp) or NovaSeq (2x150 bp). The paper's processing steps were these. MIGEC was used to demultiplex reads and collapse the reads into UMI consensus sequences, and MiXCR was used for V(D)J alignment. Using edgeR on replicate PBMC samples, clonotypes were called vaccine-responding if FDR was below 0.01 and the log2 fold change was above 5 up to day 15. CD4 or CD8 identity was assigned to each bulk clonotype according to whether the clonotype was present at higher abundance in the sequenced CD4 repertoire or the sequenced CD8 repertoire. TCRdb trimmed the raw reads at Q25, called clones with MiXCR and kept productive beta chains. Entries are consolidated by CDR3 protein sequence, retaining the most common genes and DNA. TCRdb, rather than the study authors, made the V and J calls. The sample data list some 340,000 distinct CDR3 sequences, and 4.1% of these were observed just once. The top ten clones comprise around 23% of the sample.

The research as a whole found: After the booster, most of the clones that had expanded following primary vaccination were detected again (almost 98% of CD4 and around 88% of CD8), which suggests that memory was broadly maintained. Because abundant contaminating clonotypes from the bulk population could be contained in FACS-sorted repertoires, computational filtering was required. A small share of clonotypes occurred in both CD4 and CD8 compartments, likely arising from convergent recombination. The secondary T-cell response was found to be weaker but faster than the primary response, with a peak reached on day 5 rather than on day 15. Because only a couple of donors were included in the study, the extent to which the findings can be generalized is limited.

Taken from the germline V gene (reference sequence), the CDR1 and CDR2 loops are LGHDT and YNNKEL. Relative to germline, V is 4 bases shorter and J is 7 bases shorter, with 10 bases between their ends. The CDR3, cysteine through phenylalanine, is 12 amino acids long. Just the 36-base CDR3 DNA is kept, in frame starting at base 1. The clonotype originates from a man between 18 and 35 years old who received the YFV17D yellow fever vaccine. Recombination linked TRBV3-1 to TRBJ2-5; TRBD2 could be the D gene, as 5 bases match. The source was PBMCs, collected 5 days after the yellow fever booster vaccination. The CDR3 corresponds to CASSRPGGTQYF. In nucleotide form, the sequence is TGTGCCAGCAGCCGTCCCGGAGGGACCCAGTACTTC.